Presented here are 18 T cell receptor beta chains from one specimen sequenced in a study of vaccination and CD4 T cells after COVID-19. Sequencing of the DNA from cultured CD4+ T cells was carried out with the Oncomine TCR Beta short-read assay. In TCRdb, the PCR reads were re-called with MiXCR into one record per CDR3 protein. The sample lists about 7,600 distinct CDR3 sequences, roughly 45% seen once, with 24% in the top ten. The antigens these receptors bind are not known. Treatment of the sample: roughly 11-day PBMC culture with coronavirus spike peptide pools or control peptides (ViraFEST assay). Prior to the COVID-19 pandemic (2011-2018), the unexposed donor's CD4+ T cells were collected. Source material: CD4+ T cells from blood, cultured in vitro. These receptors were collected from a human donor in good health.

The J gene is TRBJ2-7, the V gene TRBV6-1, with 8 bases aligning to TRBD1. CDR1 MNHNS and CDR2 SASEGT come from the germline V gene. With 6 bases clipped from V and 3 bases from J, the junction kept 7 bases outside the gene matches. The CDR3 consists of 14 residues. The CDR3 bases are TGTGCCAGCAGAAGGGACAGGAGCATCTACGAGCAGTACTTC. Its translation: CASRRDRSIYEQYF.

The J gene is TRBJ2-1, the V gene TRBV6-1; a weak D match, TRBD2 (5 bases). Trimming pared 6 bases from V and 6 bases from J, leaving 12 bases between. Germline loops: CDR1 MNHNS, CDR2 SASEGT. The length of the CDR3 is 13 residues. The CDR3 region has the DNA TGTGCCAGCAGCCGACGGGGTCCCAATGAGCAGTTCTTC. It translates to CASSRRGPNEQFF.

The chain recombines TRBV14 with TRBJ2-1, with TRBD2 matching over 9 bases. V shed 0 bases, J shed 4 bases, and the junction held 10 bases outside the gene matches. The CDR3 spans 18 residues. The germline V gene encodes CDR1 SGHDN and CDR2 FVKESK. In DNA, the CDR3 is TGTGCCAGCAGCCAAGAGAGCTGGCGGGGGGGCCTTTACAATGAGCAGTTCTTC. Protein sequence: CASSQESWRGGLYNEQFF. Looking up the rest from reference TRBV14 and TRBJ2-1 gives the full variable domain: EAGVTQFPSHSVIEKGQTVTLRCDPISGHDNLYWYRRVMGKEIKFLLHFVKESKQDESGMPNNRFLAERTGGTYSTLKVQPAELEDSGVYFCASSQESWRGGLYNEQFFGPGTRLTVL.

The chain recombines TRBV28 with TRBJ1-2; 7 bases are shared with TRBD1. CDR3 length: 17 amino acids. Trimming took 4 bases from V and 8 from J; bases not matched to a gene: 19. Germline V gene data show CDR1 as MDHEN and CDR2 as SYDVKM. CDR3 nucleotides: TGTGCCAGCAGTTCCCACAAGATGGGAGGGACAGTGGGGGGCTACACCTTC. The encoded protein is CASSSHKMGGTVGGYTF.

The genes are TRBV10-2 and TRBJ1-1; D perhaps matches TRBD1 (5 bases). CDR1 is WSHSY, CDR2 SAAADI, per germline. V was pared by 11 bases and J by 3 bases, with 16 bases between. CDR3 length: 13 residues. The CDR3 sequence: CAAGGAGHTEAFF. In DNA form, the CDR3 reads TGCGCCGCCGGAGGGGCAGGCCACACTGAAGCTTTCTTT.

The chain carries TRBV12-3 or TRBV12-4 and TRBJ2-3; D is possibly TRBD2 (6 bases). V lost 6 bases, J lost 1 base, and 17 bases lay in between. The CDR3 runs to 16 residues. The DNA of the CDR3 is TGTGCCAGCAGCCGGACCCTCGGGGGACGCACAGATACGCAGTATTTT. Protein product: CASSRTLGGRTDTQYF.

The DNA of the CDR3 is TGTGCCAGCAGCCTTTTAGGGGCAGTAAATGAAAAACTGTTTTTT. Translated, it gives CASSLLGAVNEKLFF. The V call is TRBV7-2, the J call TRBJ1-4; possibly TRBD1 for D (5 bases). Per germline, CDR1 SGHTA and CDR2 FQGNSA. V shed 5 bases and J shed 5 bases, with 15 bases lying between them. The CDR3 is 15 residues long.

This clonotype was seen a handful of times. V usage is TRBV7-2 and J usage is TRBJ1-2; D is perhaps TRBD1 (5 bases). Between the trimmed V and J ends, which lost 8 bases and 2 bases, there was a span of 15 bases. The CDR3 sequence is 14 residues long. Germline V lookup: CDR1 SGHTA, CDR2 FQGNSA. The CDR3 region is CASPPPGVNYGYTF. The CDR3 DNA sequence: TGTGCCAGCCCCCCCCCGGGGGTCAACTATGGCTACACCTTC.

This rearrangement joins TRBV4-2 to TRBJ2-2, with 12 bases identical to TRBD2. The CDR3 consists of 17 residues. Germline V gives CDR1 LGHNA, CDR2 YNFKEQ. After removal of 4 bases from V and 4 bases from J, the junction contained 7 bases not matched to a gene. The CDR3 loop reads CASSPRTSGEITGELFF. CDR3 sequence (DNA): TGTGCCAGCAGCCCCAGGACTAGCGGGGAGATCACCGGGGAGCTGTTTTTT.

There are a few counts of this clonotype. The CDR3 nucleotides read TGCGCCAGCAGCTCAACAGGAACGGGGGAGACCCAGTACTTC. This codes for CASSSTGTGETQYF. V and J are TRBV5-1 and TRBJ2-5; the D call may be TRBD1 or TRBD2 (5 bases each). CDR1 is SGHRS and CDR2 is YFSETQ in the germline V gene. Trimming left V 3 bases short and J 5 bases short, with 14 bases between. There are 14 residues in the CDR3.

This clonotype was detected only a few times. DNA of the CDR3: TGTGCCTGGAAAGGACAGACGAATGGCTACACCTTC. Protein: CAWKGQTNGYTF. The chain employs TRBV30 and TRBJ1-2, with a tentative D call TRBD1 (6 bases). This CDR3 contains 12 residues. Trimming shortened V by 4 bases and J by 6 bases, and 12 bases separated the two germline ends. The germline V gene has CDR1 GTSNPN and CDR2 SVGIG (reference sequence).

The chain couples TRBV5-1 to TRBJ2-2; tentative D call: TRBD1 (6 bases). V shed 2 bases and J shed 2 bases, with 13 bases lying between them. This CDR3 has 16 amino acids. CDR1 and CDR2 from the germline V gene are SGHRS and YFSETQ. The CDR3 DNA reads TGCGCCAGCAGCTTATCCGCAGGGGTAAACACCGGGGAGCTGTTTTTT. Residues: CASSLSAGVNTGELFF.

V and J are TRBV12-3 or TRBV12-4 and TRBJ2-7; TRBD1 matches at 7 bases. The V gene end was trimmed by 5 bases and the J gene end by 0 bases; junction bases not matched to a gene: 4. CDR3 length: 14 amino acids. The CDR3 loop is CASSRDSHSYEQYF. CDR3 DNA: TGTGCCAGCAGTCGGGACAGCCACTCCTACGAGCAGTACTTC.

The chain employs TRBV12-3 or TRBV12-4 and TRBJ1-2; 8 bases fit TRBD1. The CDR3 extends over 15 amino acids. Unmatched junction bases numbered 9, after V lost 5 bases and J lost 4 bases. The chain's CDR3 is CASSASRGRIYGYTF. The DNA of the CDR3 is TGTGCCAGCAGTGCCTCCAGGGGGCGCATCTATGGCTACACCTTC.

The genes are TRBV10-3 and TRBJ1-5; TRBD1 agrees at 7 bases. V was pared by 4 bases and J by 0 bases, with 3 bases of the junction left unmatched. Germline V gene data show CDR1 as ENHRY and CDR2 as SYGVKD. The length of the CDR3 is 15 residues. For the CDR3, the DNA is TGTGCCATCAGTGCCGACAGGGATAGCAATCAGCCCCAGCATTTT. It codes for CAISADRDSNQPQHF.

This clonotype showed up just a few times. V usage is TRBV6-5 and J usage is TRBJ1-5; 9 bases match TRBD1. Germline trimming cut 4 bases from V and 5 bases from J; bases unmatched to any gene: 6. Germline V gene lookup returns CDR1 MNHEY and CDR2 SVGAGI. The CDR3 length is 15 residues. The CDR3 loop reads CASSSRDRVHQPQHF. CDR3 bases: TGTGCCAGCAGTTCCCGGGACAGGGTACATCAGCCCCAGCATTTT.

The chain uses TRBV5-1 and TRBJ1-5; tentative D call: TRBD1 (5 bases). The germline CDR1 and CDR2 sequences are SGHRS and YFSETQ. The germline V and J ends were trimmed by 0 bases and 9 bases, with 10 bases remaining between them. This CDR3 region has 13 residues. The CDR3 sequence: CASSLAGGRPQHF. The CDR3 nucleotides read TGCGCCAGCAGCTTGGCCGGGGGTCGGCCCCAGCATTTT.

V and J are TRBV20-1 and TRBJ2-1; TRBD2 aligns across 14 bases. The CDR3 sequence is 15 residues long. Germline CDR1 reads DFQATT; CDR2 reads SNEGSKA (reference sequence). With 5 bases clipped from V and 8 bases from J, the junction kept 8 bases outside the gene matches. The CDR3 DNA follows: TGCAGTGCTTCTCCGGGACTAGCGGGAGTAGATGAGCAGTTCTTC. This gives the protein CSASPGLAGVDEQFF.